Sequencing of this TCR beta chain was carried out in a study of shared clonotypes between healthy human individuals. Some clones are missing from TCRdb's copy, which holds only in-frame ones; the method was immunoSEQ multiplex PCR. The sample yields approximately 95,000 clones, 65% to 70% seen once. Notes on the study in general: Read depth was anticipated to influence clonotype sharing among donors.

This CDR3 comprises 15 residues. Trimming removed 5 bases at V and 2 bases at J, with 10 bases between. In germline, CDR1 is MNHEY, CDR2 SMNVEV (reference sequence). As regards this clone: Its target is unknown.

This sequence originates from a man aged 30-40 years in good health. The chain recombines TRBV27 with TRBJ2-6; no definite D call. Input material: memory CD8+ T cells sorted from blood. Noted subset: CD45RO+ cells pooled with CCR7-negative TemRA cells. CDR3 protein: CASSTQRPGANVLTF. The CDR3 DNA is TGTGCCAGCAGTACCCAGCGACCTGGGGCCAACGTCCTGACTTTC.